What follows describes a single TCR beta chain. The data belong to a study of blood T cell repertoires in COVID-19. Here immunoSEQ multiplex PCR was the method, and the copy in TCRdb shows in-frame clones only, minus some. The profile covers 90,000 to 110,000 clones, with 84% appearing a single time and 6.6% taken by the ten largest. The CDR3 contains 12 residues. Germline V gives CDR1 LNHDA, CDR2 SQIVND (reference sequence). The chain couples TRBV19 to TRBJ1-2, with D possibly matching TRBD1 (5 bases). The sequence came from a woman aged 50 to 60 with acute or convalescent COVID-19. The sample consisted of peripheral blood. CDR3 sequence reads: CATVGVSWGYTF. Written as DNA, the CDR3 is TGTGCGACAGTTGGAGTCTCTTGGGGCTACACCTTC.